The present entry profiles one T cell receptor (beta chain) with its context. Germline assignment: CDR1 SGDLS and CDR2 YYNGEE. The CDR3 covers 14 residues. V dropped 0 bases and J dropped 3 bases, with 10 bases sitting between them. The sample is drawn from a study of technical replicates of blood from a few donors. Only in-frame clones appear in the TCRdb table, and some are missing; sequencing was by immunoSEQ multiplex PCR. Found here are around 90,000 clones, 85% to 95% of them singletons; the top ten hold 0.25%. What was sequenced was T cells isolated from PBMCs. The clonotype comes from a human donor in good health. This chain uses TRBV9 with TRBJ2-7, with unresolved D. The CDR3: CASSVDWANYEQYF. The CDR3 DNA sequence: TGTGCCAGCAGCGTAGATTGGGCTAACTACGAGCAGTACTTC.